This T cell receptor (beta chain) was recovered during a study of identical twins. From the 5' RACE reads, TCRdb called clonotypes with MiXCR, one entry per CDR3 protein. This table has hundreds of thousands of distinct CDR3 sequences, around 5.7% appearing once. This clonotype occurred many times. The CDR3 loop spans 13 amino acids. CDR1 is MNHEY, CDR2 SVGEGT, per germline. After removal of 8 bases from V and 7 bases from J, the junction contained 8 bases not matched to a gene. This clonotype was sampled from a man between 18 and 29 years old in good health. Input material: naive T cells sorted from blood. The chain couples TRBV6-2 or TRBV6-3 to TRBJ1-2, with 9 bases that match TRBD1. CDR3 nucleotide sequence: TGTGCCAGCGCTGAGGGACAGGGAAGTGGCTACACCTTC. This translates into CASAEGQGSGYTF.